This T cell receptor (beta chain) originates from a study of beta chain features in type 1 diabetes. Study in general: On cell yields, gender and age, patients and healthy donors were similar.

As for this clone: Its matching antigen is unknown.

Study conclusions and caveats: Significant though moderate, a shortening of TCRB CDR3s appeared in all four CD4+ subsets of Type 1 diabetes patients.

The sequenced template was cDNA made from the entire isolated RNA. Sequencing used immunoSEQ multiplex PCR; TCRdb keeps in-frame clones, though not all of them. This table holds some 330,000 clones, 10% to 15% found once. Germline V gene data show CDR1 as LNHNV and CDR2 as YYDKDF (reference sequence). V shed 1 base and J shed 6 bases, with 6 bases lying between them. This CDR3 region has 12 residues. The source material was naive CD4+ T cells from blood. The V and J genes are TRBV15 and TRBJ2-5; D call uncertain. This clonotype originated in a woman aged 18-29 years with type 1 diabetes. The CDR3 DNA reads as TGTGCCACCAGCAGAGTAGAGCAGACCCAGTACTTC. It is translated as CATSRVEQTQYF.